These 16 T cell receptor beta chains came from one sample sequenced in a study of PD-1 blockade in classical Hodgkin lymphoma. Only in-frame clones appear in the TCRdb table, and some are missing; sequencing was by immunoSEQ multiplex PCR. The data show around 50,000 clones, around 74% seen once. Described time point: cycle 4 day 1 (C4D1), after 5 to 7 weeks of nivolumab. Each patient experienced a relapse that followed autologous stem cell transplantation, and brentuximab vedotin exposure varied. Material: peripheral blood mononuclear cells (PBMCs), obtained before the fourth cycle of nivolumab. The receptors originated from a human donor with classical Hodgkin lymphoma.

The chain has TRBV10-3 and TRBJ2-2, with 11 positions matching TRBD1. The CDR3 covers 15 residues. The germline CDR1 and CDR2 sequences are ENHRY and SYGVKD. J gave up 6 bases and V 3 bases, and 3 bases lay outside the gene matches. CDR3 sequence reads: CAISDRTGGSGELFF. CDR3 in DNA: TGTGCCATCAGTGATAGGACAGGGGGCTCCGGGGAGCTGTTTTTT.

This chain links TRBV7-9 with TRBJ1-2; D is possibly TRBD1 (5 bases). Trimming stripped 5 bases from V and 2 bases from J, with 15 bases between. The germline CDR1 and CDR2 sequences are SEHNR and FQNEAQ (reference sequence). The CDR3 loop spans 15 amino acids. The CDR3 nucleotides read TGTGCCAGCAGCCCCCCCGTTCGGGACAACTATGGCTACACCTTC. Its protein is CASSPPVRDNYGYTF.

The chain couples TRBV11-2 to TRBJ2-5; possible D gene TRBD2, 6 bases. The CDR3 totals 15 residues. Trimming removed 4 bases at V and 5 bases at J, with 17 bases between. Germline CDR1 reads SGHAT; CDR2 reads FQNNGV. The CDR3 region has the DNA TGTGCCAGCAGCTACCTCGGGAGAGGGGAGGAGACCCAGTACTTC. Its translation: CASSYLGRGEETQYF.

This clone was detected a few times. The chain uses TRBV6-1 and TRBJ1-1; D might be TRBD1 (5 bases). Looked up from germline, CDR1 is MNHNS and CDR2 is SASEGT. The V gene lost 5 bases and the J gene lost 5 bases, with 15 bases spanning the gap. This CDR3 contains 14 residues. CDR3 sequence: CASSFEGSETEAFF. The CDR3 nucleotides read TGTGCCAGCAGTTTCGAGGGGTCGGAAACTGAAGCTTTCTTT.

The chain employs TRBV11-2 and TRBJ2-1; 11 bases agree with TRBD2. V gave up 5 bases and J gave up 4 bases; unmatched junction bases: 10. The CDR3 spans 17 residues. Germline loops: CDR1 SGHAT, CDR2 FQNNGV. CDR3 protein: CASSLALGLAAYNEQFF. The DNA of the CDR3 is TGTGCCAGCAGCCTAGCCTTGGGACTAGCGGCATACAATGAGCAGTTCTTC.

This clone was detected a few times. The rearrangement links TRBV7-3 to TRBJ1-1; D remains unclear. The CDR3 runs to 11 residues. Germline lookup yields CDR1 SGHTA and CDR2 FQGTGA. V dropped 6 bases and J dropped 5 bases, with 7 bases sitting between them. CDR3 in amino acids: CASSDGTEAFF. In DNA, the CDR3 is TGTGCCAGCAGTGATGGAACTGAAGCTTTCTTT.

The gene calls are TRBV18 and TRBJ2-7, with 8 bases that match TRBD1. Germline lookup yields CDR1 KGHSH and CDR2 LQKENI. The CDR3 totals 14 residues. V trimming: 3 bases; J trimming: 7 bases; junction bases outside the gene matches: 8. CDR3 sequence reads: CASSPGQVGGEQYF. The CDR3 bases are TGTGCCAGCTCACCGGGACAGGTAGGGGGGGAGCAGTACTTC.

The V call is TRBV7-2, the J call TRBJ1-2, with 7 bases aligning to TRBD1. Germline CDR1 is SGHTA and CDR2 is FQGNSA. After removal of 5 bases from V and 6 bases from J, the junction contained 15 bases not matched to a gene. The CDR3 has 16 amino acids. CDR3 sequence reads: CASSTRTGALTDGYTF. The CDR3 DNA reads as TGTGCCAGCAGCACCAGGACAGGAGCCCTAACGGATGGCTACACCTTC.

The V call is TRBV12-1, the J call TRBJ2-2; no check of the table's D call, TRBD2, against the DNA was made. TRBV12-1 constitutes a pseudogene. The CDR3 sequence is 20 residues long. Here the CDR3 DNA reads TGTGCCAGCAGCAATTACCACCATTCCGGGACTAGCGGGAGTACCGGGGAGCTGTTTTTT. It yields the protein CASSNYHHSGTSGSTGELFF.

The rearrangement uses TRBV2 and TRBJ2-5, with D uncertain. Germline assignment: CDR1 SNHLY and CDR2 FYNNEI. V was trimmed by 4 bases and J by 4 bases, leaving 16 bases between them. The CDR3 consists of 15 residues. The CDR3 nucleotides are TGTGCCAGCAGTGTTGGTATCTCTACCTCAGAGACCCAGTACTTC. Protein product: CASSVGISTSETQYF. Together with reference TRBV2 and TRBJ2-5, the CDR3 gives the full variable domain: EPEVTQTPSHQVTQMGQEVILRCVPISNHLYFYWYRQILGQKVEFLVSFYNNEISEKSEIFDDQFSVERPDGSNFTLKIRSTKLEDSAMYFCASSVGISTSETQYFGPGTRLLVL.

A few counts support this clone. This sequence joins TRBV19 and TRBJ2-7; D possibly corresponds to TRBD2 (6 bases). V was trimmed by 3 bases and J by 0 bases, leaving 9 bases between them. Looked up from germline, CDR1 is LNHDA and CDR2 is SQIVND (reference sequence). The CDR3 runs 14 residues. As DNA, the CDR3 is TGTGCCAGTAGTATTGCGGGAAACTCCTACGAGCAGTACTTC. Translating gives CASSIAGNSYEQYF.

The chain carries TRBV7-9 and TRBJ2-5; D is perhaps TRBD2 (5 bases). The CDR3 has 12 residues. Germline V lookup: CDR1 SEHNR, CDR2 FQNEAQ (reference sequence). The V gene lost 9 bases and the J gene lost 7 bases, with 15 bases spanning the gap. The CDR3 DNA follows: TGTGCCAGTCAGGACGGAGAGGGGACCCAGTACTTC. It codes for CASQDGEGTQYF.

The chain couples TRBV11-1 to TRBJ2-5, with D possibly TRBD1 on 6 matching bases. The assigned J gene may be wrong: the sequence end matches TRBJ2-7 better. The CDR3 length is 14 residues. Per germline, CDR1 SGHAT and CDR2 FQDESV (reference sequence). CDR3 sequence (DNA): TGTGCCAGCAGCCAGGGGCGGGCAGGCGGCGAGCAGTACTTC. Amino acids: CASSQGRAGGEQYF.

The rearrangement uses TRBV5-8 and TRBJ2-7; D remains unclear. CDR1 is SGHTS, CDR2 YDEGEE, per germline. V was shortened by 4 bases and J by 6 bases, with 17 bases between the two germline ends. The CDR3 is made up of 14 amino acids. Here the CDR3 reads CASSPNDPVSEQYF. CDR3 sequence (DNA): TGTGCCAGCAGCCCGAATGACCCCGTAAGCGAGCAGTACTTC.

This clone was recorded once. The chain uses TRBV7-7 and TRBJ2-2; TRBD1 matches 8 bases. From germline, CDR1 is SSHAT and CDR2 FNYEAQ (reference sequence). The CDR3 is 15 residues long. CDR3: CASASGTGNTGELFF. The DNA of the CDR3 is TGTGCTAGCGCATCGGGGACAGGGAACACCGGGGAGCTGTTTTTT.

This clone is categorized as medium-sized. CDR3 protein: CASSMTGGSRAFF. The CDR3 nucleotides are TGTGCCAGCAGTATGACAGGGGGAAGTAGGGCTTTCTTT. The chain is built from TRBV6-1 and TRBJ1-1, with 9 bases aligning to TRBD1. CDR1 is MNHNS, CDR2 SASEGT, per germline. The junction had 9 bases not matched to a gene; V was cut back by 5 bases and J by 11 bases. The CDR3 length is 13 residues.